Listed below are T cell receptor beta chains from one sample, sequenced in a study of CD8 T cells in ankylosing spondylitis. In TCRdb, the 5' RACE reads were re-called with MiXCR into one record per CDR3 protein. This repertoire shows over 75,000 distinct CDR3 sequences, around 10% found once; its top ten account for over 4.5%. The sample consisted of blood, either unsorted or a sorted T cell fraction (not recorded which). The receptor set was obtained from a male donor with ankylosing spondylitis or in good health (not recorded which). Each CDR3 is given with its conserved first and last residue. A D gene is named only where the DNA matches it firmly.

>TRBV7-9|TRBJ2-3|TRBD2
CASSFTSASTDTQYF
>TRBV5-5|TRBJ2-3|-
CASSLLGSTDTQYF
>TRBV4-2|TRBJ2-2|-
CASSHPGTTGELFF
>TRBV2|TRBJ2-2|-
CASRGTANTGELFF
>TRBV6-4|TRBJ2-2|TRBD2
CASKRGANTGELFF
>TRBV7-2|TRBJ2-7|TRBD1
CASSTDRGGEQYF
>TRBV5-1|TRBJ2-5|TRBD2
CASSRSGGAKQETQYF
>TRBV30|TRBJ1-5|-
CAWSGGGNSNQPQHF
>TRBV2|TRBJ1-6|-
CASSGDSGYDNSPLHF
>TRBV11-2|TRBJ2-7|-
CASSLDVGISYEQYF
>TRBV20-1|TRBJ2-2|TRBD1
CSAVKTGGTGELFF
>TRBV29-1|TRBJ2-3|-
CSVAPISSTDTQYF
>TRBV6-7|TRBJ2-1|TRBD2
CASRRLAGGRDEQFF
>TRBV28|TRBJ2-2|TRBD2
CASSPAGANTGELFF
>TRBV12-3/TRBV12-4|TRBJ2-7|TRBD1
CASNRQGDYEQYF
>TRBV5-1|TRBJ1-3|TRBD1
CASSWGTGRPGNTIYF
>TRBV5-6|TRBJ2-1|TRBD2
CASSLRAGVDNEQFF
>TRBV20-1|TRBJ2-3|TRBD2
CSARDLRGGATDTQYF
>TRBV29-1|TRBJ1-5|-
CSVTFKSNQPQHF
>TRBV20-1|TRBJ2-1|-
CSVKDGYNEQFF
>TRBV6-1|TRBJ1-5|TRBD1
CASSRDRGNQPQHF
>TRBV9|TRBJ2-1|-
CASSPRDSYNEQFF
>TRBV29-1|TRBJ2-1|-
CSAEEYPFNNEQFF
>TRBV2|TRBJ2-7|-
CASTPFEQVQYEQYF
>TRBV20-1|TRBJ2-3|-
CSAIFDSFHTDTQYF
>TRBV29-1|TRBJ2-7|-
CSVRRGYEQYF
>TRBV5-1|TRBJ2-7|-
CASSLEQGYEQYF
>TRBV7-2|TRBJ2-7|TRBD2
CASSLAGASGGDTYEQYF
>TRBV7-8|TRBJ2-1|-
CASSLFSGGLYNEQFF
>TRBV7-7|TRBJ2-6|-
CASSLEGTGANVLTF
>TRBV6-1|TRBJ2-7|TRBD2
CASRRSGGYEQYF
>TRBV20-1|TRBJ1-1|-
CSARQPLNTEAFF
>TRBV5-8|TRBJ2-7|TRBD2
CASRSLASSYEQYF
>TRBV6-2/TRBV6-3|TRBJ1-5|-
CASSYSSGSQPQHF
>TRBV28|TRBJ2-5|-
CASSFQGSVQETQYF
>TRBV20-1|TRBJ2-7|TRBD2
CSASPSGGNYEQYF
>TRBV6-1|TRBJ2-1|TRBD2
CASSEVAGGPLEQFF
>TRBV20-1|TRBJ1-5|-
CSARRYSNQPQHF
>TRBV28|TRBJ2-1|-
CASSVPPNEQFF
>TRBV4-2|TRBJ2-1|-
CASSQGQLAEYNEQFF
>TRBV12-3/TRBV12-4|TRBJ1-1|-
CATSRGQGDEAFF
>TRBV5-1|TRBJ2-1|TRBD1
CASSGGQGALNEQFF
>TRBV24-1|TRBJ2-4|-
CATSTQGQNIQYF
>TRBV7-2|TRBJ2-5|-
CASRPKGGPGETQYF
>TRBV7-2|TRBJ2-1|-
CASSLALLGDEQFF
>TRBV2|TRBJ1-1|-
CASSGDLRNTEAFF